These 15 T cell receptor beta chains share one sample of origin, sequenced in a study of blood T cell repertoires in COVID-19. The repertoire was sequenced with immunoSEQ multiplex PCR; TCRdb's copy has only in-frame clones and lacks some. The table has fewer than 200,000 clones, about 87% seen once. Material for sequencing was peripheral blood. These receptors all stem from a man between 60 and 75 years old with acute or convalescent COVID-19.

The CDR3 here is CASSARDRNSYEQYV. CDR3 nucleotides: TGCGCCAGCAGTGCGCGGGACAGAAACTCCTACGAGCAGTACGTC. The chain employs TRBV10-2 and TRBJ2-7, with D perhaps matching TRBD1 (7 bases). V was cut by 4 bases and J by 0 bases, with 13 bases left in between. This CDR3 has 15 amino acids. CDR1 and CDR2 (germline): WSHSY, SAAADI.

The chain carries TRBV19 and TRBJ1-5; D uncertain. Trimming took 4 bases from V and 3 from J, leaving 13 bases between them. Germline V gene data show CDR1 as LNHDA and CDR2 as SQIVND (reference sequence). CDR3 length: 15 residues. CDR3 sequence: CASSKQALLNQPQHF. The CDR3 DNA reads as TGTGCCAGTAGTAAGCAGGCGCTTCTCAATCAGCCCCAGCATTTT.

The J gene is TRBJ2-3, the V gene TRBV6-5; 8 bases match TRBD2. This CDR3 has 14 amino acids. Germline V CDR1 and CDR2: MNHEY, SVGAGI. Losses at the gene ends were 7 bases for V and 4 bases for J; bases not matched to a gene: 7. The CDR3: CASITSGGSDTQYF. As DNA, the CDR3 is TGTGCCAGCATAACCAGCGGGGGTTCAGATACGCAGTATTTT.

This chain connects TRBV12-2 to TRBJ2-7; TRBD1, the D gene given by the table, was not confirmed from the DNA. TRBV12-2 constitutes a pseudogene. This CDR3 has 17 residues. CDR3 residues: CASRSRTGGGHTTEQYV. The CDR3 DNA sequence: TGTGCAAGTCGCTCCCGGACAGGGGGCGGCCACACAACCGAGCAGTACGTC.

This rearrangement joins TRBV3-1 (or the pseudogene TRBV3-2) to TRBJ1-1, with 8 bases lining up with TRBD1. J gave up 1 base and V 4 bases, and 8 bases lay outside the gene matches. Germline CDR1 LGHDT, CDR2 YNNKEL (reference sequence). The CDR3 totals 16 residues. Here the CDR3 DNA reads TGTGCCAGCAGCCCCTATCAGGGGGCTTGGAACACTGAAGCTTTCTTT. Translation gives CASSPYQGAWNTEAFF.

In its sample, this clone was seen a few times. The J gene is TRBJ1-5, the V gene TRBV4-1; a possible D gene is TRBD1 (6 bases). The V end was cut by 0 bases, the J end by 4 bases, with 10 bases between. The CDR3 is made up of 15 amino acids. Germline assignment: CDR1 MGHRA and CDR2 YSYEKL. CDR3 DNA sequence: TGCGCCAGCAGCCAAGAGCCCAGGGGAAATCAGCCCCAGCATTTT. Its protein product is CASSQEPRGNQPQHF.

The rearrangement uses TRBV9 and TRBJ2-1, with 7 bases fitting TRBD1. The V segment lost 4 bases and the J segment 3 bases; nucleotides outside the gene matches: 7. The CDR3 is 15 residues long. Germline assignment: CDR1 SGDLS and CDR2 YYNGEE. For the CDR3, the DNA is TGTGCCAGCAGCACCTCGGGACAGTACTACAATGAGCAGTTCTTC. Protein sequence: CASSTSGQYYNEQFF.

V and J are TRBV3-1 (or the pseudogene TRBV3-2) and TRBJ1-6; D gene uncertain. V was pared by 1 base and J by 10 bases, with 14 bases between. From germline, CDR1 is LGHDT and CDR2 YNNKEL (reference sequence). This CDR3 is built from 15 residues. CDR3 loop: CASSQGGSYSSPLHF. The CDR3 DNA is TGTGCCAGCAGCCAAGGTGGCAGTTATAGCTCACCCCTCCACTTT.

This clone was seen more than once but under ten times. The chain combines TRBV6-1 with TRBJ2-5; 7 bases fit TRBD2. V shed 4 bases and J 4 bases; nucleotides not matched to a gene: 12. Germline V gene data show CDR1 as MNHNS and CDR2 as SASEGT. CDR3 length equals 16 residues. The CDR3 DNA is TGTGCCAGCAGTGGTATGGCGGGAGTCATCGGAGAGACCCAGTACTTC. Amino acids: CASSGMAGVIGETQYF.

CDR3 bases: TGTGCCAGCAGGGACACACCTATCCCCCTTTACACCTTC. Translating gives CASRDTPIPLYTF. V gene TRBV7-9 combines with J gene TRBJ1-2, with D possibly TRBD1 on 5 matching bases. V was cut by 6 bases and J by 11 bases, with 19 bases left in between. In germline, CDR1 is SEHNR, CDR2 FQNEAQ (reference sequence). The CDR3 extends over 13 amino acids.

This CDR3 reads CASSVTGGSDEAFF. In nucleotides, the CDR3 is TGCGCCAGCAGCGTGACAGGGGGCAGTGATGAAGCTTTCTTT. This chain joins TRBV5-1 and TRBJ1-1; 10 positions match TRBD1. This CDR3 region has 14 residues. Losses at the gene ends were 4 bases for V and 7 bases for J; bases not matched to a gene: 7. The germline V gene encodes CDR1 SGHRS and CDR2 YFSETQ.

The chain employs TRBV24-1 and TRBJ1-1, with 8 bases aligning to TRBD1. Trimming took 10 bases from V and 1 from J; bases not matched to a gene: 4. The germline V gene has CDR1 KGHDR and CDR2 SFDVKD. The CDR3 consists of 13 residues. In DNA, the CDR3 is TGTGCCACGCGACAGGGGCCGAACACTGAAGCTTTCTTT. It encodes CATRQGPNTEAFF.

The CDR3 DNA reads as TGTGCCAGCAGTGAAGTTGCCAGTTCTGGAAACACCATATATTTT. Amino acid sequence: CASSEVASSGNTIYF. The V call is TRBV6-1, the J call TRBJ1-3; no firm D call. Germline assignment: CDR1 MNHNS and CDR2 SASEGT. The length of the CDR3 is 15 residues. The ends were cut back, 1 base at V and 1 base at J, with 8 bases in the middle.

This rearrangement joins TRBV20-1 to TRBJ1-1, with a weak D call TRBD1 (5 bases). The CDR3 contains 11 residues. CDR1 is DFQATT and CDR2 is SNEGSKA in the germline V gene (reference sequence). Trimming shortened V by 6 bases and J by 5 bases, and 10 bases separated the two germline ends. CDR3 DNA: TGCAGTGCCAACCAGGGAACTGAAGCTTTCTTT. Its translation is CSANQGTEAFF.

The rearrangement joins TRBV5-8 to TRBJ1-2; the match to TRBD1 covers 8 bases. Unmatched junction bases numbered 9, after V lost 1 base and J lost 4 bases. Germline V lookup: CDR1 SGHTS, CDR2 YDEGEE. The length of the CDR3 is 16 residues. The DNA for the CDR3 is TGTGCCAGCAGCTTGTATCCCAGGGGGCTTACCTATGGCTACACCTTC. Protein: CASSLYPRGLTYGYTF. Based on the CDR3 plus reference TRBV5-8 and TRBJ1-2, the full variable domain is EAGVTQSPTHLIKTRGQQATLRCSPISGHTSVYWYQQALGLGLQFLLWYDEGEERNRGNFPPRFSGRQFPNYSSELNVNALELEDSALYLCASSLYPRGLTYGYTFGSGTRLTVV.